This T cell receptor beta chain was sequenced in a study of vaccination effects on CD4 cells after COVID-19. Generated by immunoSEQ multiplex PCR, the TCRdb table keeps only in-frame clones and is missing some. The sample has tens of thousands of clones; approximately 75% are singletons. Germline trimming cut 5 bases from V and 7 bases from J; bases unmatched to any gene: 5. Germline loops: CDR1 MGHDK, CDR2 SYGVNS. The CDR3 is 14 residues long. Viral peptide pools were used in the ViraFEST assay to expand antigen-specific CD4+ T cells, and sequencing came afterward. CD4+ T cell isolation took place after less than 13 days of culture. Everyone in the study got two shots of either the BNT162b2 or mRNA-1273 vaccine. Concerning this clone: What it binds is not known.

This chain links TRBV25-1 with TRBJ2-2, with 9 bases aligning to TRBD1. The sequence was obtained from a human donor who received a COVID-19 vaccine. The starting material was CD4+ T cells from PBMCs cultured with HCoV-229E spike peptides, obtained after COVID-19 vaccination. CDR3 bases: TGTGCCAGCAGTATCGGGACAGGGAACGGGGAGCTGTTTTTT. It is translated as CASSIGTGNGELFF.